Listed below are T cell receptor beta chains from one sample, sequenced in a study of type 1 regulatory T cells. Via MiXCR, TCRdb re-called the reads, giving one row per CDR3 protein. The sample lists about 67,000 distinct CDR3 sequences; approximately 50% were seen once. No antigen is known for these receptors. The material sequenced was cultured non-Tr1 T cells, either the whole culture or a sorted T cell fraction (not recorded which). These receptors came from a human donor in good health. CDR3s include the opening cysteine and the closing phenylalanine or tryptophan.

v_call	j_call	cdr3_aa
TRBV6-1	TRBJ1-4	CASRASRRGEEKLFF
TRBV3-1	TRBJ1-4	CASSQGDGREKLFF
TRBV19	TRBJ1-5	CASSLGVYGNQPQHF
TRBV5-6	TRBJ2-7	CASTPTIRQSGEQYF
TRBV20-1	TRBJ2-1	CSARVASGGAGYNEQFF
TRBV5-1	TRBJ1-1	CASSLGTGGTEAFF
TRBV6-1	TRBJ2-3	CASSEDPPWGSTDTQYF
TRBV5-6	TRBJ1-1	CASSSRQAFLRTEAFF
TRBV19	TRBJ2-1	CASSLAYYNEQFF
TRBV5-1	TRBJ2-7	CASKLTGTYEQYF
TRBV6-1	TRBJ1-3	CASSEPRGTGNTIYF
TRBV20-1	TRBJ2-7	CSAEAGTSGGGEQYF
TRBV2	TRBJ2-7	CASSWSGGPYEQYF
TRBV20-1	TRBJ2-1	CSATVAGGYNEQFF
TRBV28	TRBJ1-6	CASSSPGSRDSPLHF
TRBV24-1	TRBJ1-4	CATSEGGNSKNEKLFF
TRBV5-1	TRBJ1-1	CASSLGEGTEAFF
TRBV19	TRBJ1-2	CASRRDMLYTF
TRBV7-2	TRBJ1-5	CASSSSTGGPQHF
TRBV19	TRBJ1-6	CASRGAGWPRSPLHF
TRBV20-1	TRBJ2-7	CSAYRDTYEQYF
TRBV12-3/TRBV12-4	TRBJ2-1	CASRRTSGGDPEQFF
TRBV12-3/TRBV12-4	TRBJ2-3	CASSSSGARGTQYF
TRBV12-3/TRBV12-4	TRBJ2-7	CASSTLDRSYEQYF
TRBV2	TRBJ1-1	CASSRRTDLNTEAFF
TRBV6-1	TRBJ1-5	CASSQDRAWGQPQHF
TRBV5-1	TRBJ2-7	CASSLQQGQIYEQYF
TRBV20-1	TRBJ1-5	CSAITGSSNQPQHF
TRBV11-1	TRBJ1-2	CASSVTGGGYGYTF
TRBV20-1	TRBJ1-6	CSARVLGPSDSPLHF
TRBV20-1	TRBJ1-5	CSATSRTGPNQPQHF
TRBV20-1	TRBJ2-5	CSARDYQRGEETQYF
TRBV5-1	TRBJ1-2	CASSLSPTNYGYTF
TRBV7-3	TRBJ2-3	CASSLMWGVDTQYF
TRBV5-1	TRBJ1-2	CASSPAWGGDYGYTF
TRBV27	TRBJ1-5	CASKEWGSHSNQPQHF
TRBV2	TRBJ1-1	CASIGGGTEAFF
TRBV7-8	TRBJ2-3	CASRGLAGGPDTQYF
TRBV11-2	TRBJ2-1	CASSLGRGTGGMDEQFF
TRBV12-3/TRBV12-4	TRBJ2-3	CASSFVDRLRGATDTQYF
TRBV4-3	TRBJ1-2	CASSQGTHSPYGYTF
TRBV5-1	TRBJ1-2	CASSLGDRGRGSYGYTF
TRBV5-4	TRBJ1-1	CASSLARSVLNTEAFF
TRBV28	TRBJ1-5	CASSSPGKGQPQHF
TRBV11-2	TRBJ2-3	CASSLYPSVITDTQYF